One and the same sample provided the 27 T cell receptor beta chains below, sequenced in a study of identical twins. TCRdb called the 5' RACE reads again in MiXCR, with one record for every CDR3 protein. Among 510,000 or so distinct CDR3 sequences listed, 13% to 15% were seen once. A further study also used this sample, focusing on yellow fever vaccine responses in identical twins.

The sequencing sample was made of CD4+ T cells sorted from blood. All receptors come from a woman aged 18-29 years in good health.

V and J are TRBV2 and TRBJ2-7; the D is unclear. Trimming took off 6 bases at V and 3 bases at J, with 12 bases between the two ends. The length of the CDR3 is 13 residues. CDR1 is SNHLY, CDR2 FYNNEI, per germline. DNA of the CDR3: TGTGCCAGCAGGGCCGACGTATTCTACGAGCAGTACGTC. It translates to CASRADVFYEQYV.

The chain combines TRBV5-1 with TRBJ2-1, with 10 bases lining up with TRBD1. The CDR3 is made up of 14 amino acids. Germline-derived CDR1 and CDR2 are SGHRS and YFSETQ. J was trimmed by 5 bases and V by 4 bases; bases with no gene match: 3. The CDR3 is CASSQGQGNNEQFF. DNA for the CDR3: TGCGCCAGCAGCCAGGGACAGGGGAACAATGAGCAGTTCTTC.

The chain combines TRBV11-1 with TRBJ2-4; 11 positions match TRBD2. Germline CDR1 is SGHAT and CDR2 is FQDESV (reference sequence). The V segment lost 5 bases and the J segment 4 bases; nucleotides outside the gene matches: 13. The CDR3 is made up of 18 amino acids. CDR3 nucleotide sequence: TGTGCCAGCAGCCCCCATCAACTAGCGGGAGATGGGAAAAACATTCAGTACTTC. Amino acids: CASSPHQLAGDGKNIQYF.

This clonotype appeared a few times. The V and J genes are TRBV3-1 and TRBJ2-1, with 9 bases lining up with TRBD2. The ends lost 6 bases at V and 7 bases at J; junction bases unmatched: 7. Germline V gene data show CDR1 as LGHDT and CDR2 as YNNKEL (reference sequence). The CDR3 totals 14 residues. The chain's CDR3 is CASRREGPPNEQFF. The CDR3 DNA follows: TGTGCCAGCAGGCGGGAGGGCCCTCCAAATGAGCAGTTCTTC.

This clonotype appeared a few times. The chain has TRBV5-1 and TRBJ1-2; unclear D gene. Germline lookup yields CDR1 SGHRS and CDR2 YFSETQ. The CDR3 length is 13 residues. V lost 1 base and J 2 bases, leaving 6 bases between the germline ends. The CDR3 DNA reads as TGCGCCAGCAGCTTGTTACAGAACTATGGCTACACCTTC. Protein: CASSLLQNYGYTF.

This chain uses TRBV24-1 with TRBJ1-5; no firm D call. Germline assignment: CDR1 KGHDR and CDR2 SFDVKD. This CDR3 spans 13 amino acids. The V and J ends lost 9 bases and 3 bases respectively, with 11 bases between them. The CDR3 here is CATSLGVNQPQHF. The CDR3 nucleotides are TGTGCCACCTCCCTTGGTGTCAATCAGCCCCAGCATTTT.

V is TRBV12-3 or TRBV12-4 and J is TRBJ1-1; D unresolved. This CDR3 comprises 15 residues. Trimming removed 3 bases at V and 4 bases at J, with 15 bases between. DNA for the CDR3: TGTGCCAGCAGTTTGTCGGTTGGTTGGAGCACTGAAGCTTTCTTT. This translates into CASSLSVGWSTEAFF.

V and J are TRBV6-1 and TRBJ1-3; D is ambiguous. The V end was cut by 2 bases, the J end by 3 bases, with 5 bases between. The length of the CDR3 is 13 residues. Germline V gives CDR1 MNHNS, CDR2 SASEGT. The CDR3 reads CASSELNGNTIYF. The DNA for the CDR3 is TGTGCCAGCAGTGAATTGAATGGAAACACCATATATTTT.

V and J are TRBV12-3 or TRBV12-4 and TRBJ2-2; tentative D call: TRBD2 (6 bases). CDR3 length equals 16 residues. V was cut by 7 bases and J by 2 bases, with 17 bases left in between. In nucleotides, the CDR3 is TGTGCCAGCACCCGAGCGGCTAGCGCCAACACCGGGGAGCTGTTTTTT. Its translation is CASTRAASANTGELFF.

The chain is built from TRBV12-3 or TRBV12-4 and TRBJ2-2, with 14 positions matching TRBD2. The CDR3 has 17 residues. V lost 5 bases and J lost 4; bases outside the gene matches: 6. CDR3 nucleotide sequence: TGTGCCAGCAGTCCGACTAGCGGGGGGGCCGTCACCGGGGAGCTGTTTTTT. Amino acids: CASSPTSGGAVTGELFF.

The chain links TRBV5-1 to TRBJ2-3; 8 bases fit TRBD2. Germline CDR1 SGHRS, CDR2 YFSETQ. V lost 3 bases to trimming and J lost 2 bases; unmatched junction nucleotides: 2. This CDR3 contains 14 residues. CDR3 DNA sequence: TGCGCCAGCAGCTCGGGGGGGGCCACAGATACGCAGTATTTT. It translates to CASSSGGATDTQYF.

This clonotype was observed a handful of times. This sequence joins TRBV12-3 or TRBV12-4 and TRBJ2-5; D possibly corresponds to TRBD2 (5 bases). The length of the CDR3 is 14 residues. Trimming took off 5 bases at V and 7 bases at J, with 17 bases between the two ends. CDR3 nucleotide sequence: TGTGCCAGCAGTCTGTCAGCCCCACTAGGGACCCAGTACTTC. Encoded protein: CASSLSAPLGTQYF.

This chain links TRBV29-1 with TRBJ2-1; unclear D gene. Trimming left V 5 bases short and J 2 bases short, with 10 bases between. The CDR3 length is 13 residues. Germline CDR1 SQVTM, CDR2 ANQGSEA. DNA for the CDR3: TGCAGCGTTTCTTTGGCGGCCTACAATGAGCAGTTCTTC. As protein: CSVSLAAYNEQFF.

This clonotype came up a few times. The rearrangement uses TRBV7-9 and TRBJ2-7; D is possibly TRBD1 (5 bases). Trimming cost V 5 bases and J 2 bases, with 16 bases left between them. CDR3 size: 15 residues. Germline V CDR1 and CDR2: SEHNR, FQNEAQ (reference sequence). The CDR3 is CASSPTGILTYEQYF. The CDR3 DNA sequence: TGTGCCAGCAGCCCTACAGGTATTCTGACCTACGAGCAGTACTTC.

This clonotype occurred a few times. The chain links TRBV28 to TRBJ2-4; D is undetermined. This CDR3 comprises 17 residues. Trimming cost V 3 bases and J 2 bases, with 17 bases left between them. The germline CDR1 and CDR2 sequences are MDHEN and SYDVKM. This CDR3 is CASSFPRAGSTKNIQYF. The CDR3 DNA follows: TGTGCCAGCAGTTTTCCCCGGGCAGGTTCCACCAAAAACATTCAGTACTTC.

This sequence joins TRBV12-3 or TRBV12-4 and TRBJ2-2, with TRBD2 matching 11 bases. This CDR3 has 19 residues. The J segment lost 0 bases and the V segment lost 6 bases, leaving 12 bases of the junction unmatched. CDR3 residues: CASRFGPWTSGPNTGELFF. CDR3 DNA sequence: TGTGCCAGCAGATTCGGACCGTGGACTAGCGGGCCGAACACCGGGGAGCTGTTTTTT.

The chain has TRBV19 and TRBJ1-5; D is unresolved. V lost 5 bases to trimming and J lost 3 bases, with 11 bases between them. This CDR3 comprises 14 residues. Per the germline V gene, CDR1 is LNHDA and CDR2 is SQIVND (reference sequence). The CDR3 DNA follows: TGTGCCAGTAGTCAAGTGTGGAACAATCAGCCCCAGCATTTT. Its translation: CASSQVWNNQPQHF.

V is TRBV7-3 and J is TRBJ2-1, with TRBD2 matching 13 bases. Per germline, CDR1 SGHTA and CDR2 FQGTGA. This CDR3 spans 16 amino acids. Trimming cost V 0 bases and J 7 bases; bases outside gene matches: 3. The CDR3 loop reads CASSLTATSGRNEQFF. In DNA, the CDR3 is TGTGCCAGCAGCTTAACGGCGACTAGCGGGAGGAATGAGCAGTTCTTC.

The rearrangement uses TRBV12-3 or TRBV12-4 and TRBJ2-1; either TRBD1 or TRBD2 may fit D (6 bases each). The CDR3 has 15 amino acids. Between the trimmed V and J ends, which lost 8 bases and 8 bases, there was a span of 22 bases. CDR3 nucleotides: TGTGCCAGCGTACCTGGATGGGGGGCCTCGGATGAGCAGTTCTTC. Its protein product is CASVPGWGASDEQFF.

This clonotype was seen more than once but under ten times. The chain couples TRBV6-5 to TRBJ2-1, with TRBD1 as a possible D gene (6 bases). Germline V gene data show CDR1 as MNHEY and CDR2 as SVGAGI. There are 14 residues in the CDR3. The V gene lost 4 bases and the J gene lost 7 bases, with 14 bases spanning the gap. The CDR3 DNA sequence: TGTGCCAGCAGTTCCTCCAGGGGATCGAATGAGCAGTTCTTC. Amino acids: CASSSSRGSNEQFF.

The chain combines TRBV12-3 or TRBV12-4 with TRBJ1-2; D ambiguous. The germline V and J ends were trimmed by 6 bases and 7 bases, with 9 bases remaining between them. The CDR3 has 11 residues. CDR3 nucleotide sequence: TGTGCCAGCAGGTCGCGGGTTGGCTACACCTTC. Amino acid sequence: CASRSRVGYTF.

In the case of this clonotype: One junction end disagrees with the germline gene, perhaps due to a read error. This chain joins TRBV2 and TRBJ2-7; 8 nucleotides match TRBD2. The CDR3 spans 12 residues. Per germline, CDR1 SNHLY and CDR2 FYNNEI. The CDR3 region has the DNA TGTGCCAGCAGTGAAGGGGGACTAGGTCCTAACTTC. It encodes CASSEGGLGPNF.

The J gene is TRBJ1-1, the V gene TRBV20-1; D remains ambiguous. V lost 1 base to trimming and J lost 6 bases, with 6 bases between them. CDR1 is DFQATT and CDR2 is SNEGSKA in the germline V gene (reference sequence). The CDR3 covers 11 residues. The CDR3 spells CSARAVAEAFF. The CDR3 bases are TGCAGTGCTAGAGCTGTAGCTGAAGCTTTCTTT.

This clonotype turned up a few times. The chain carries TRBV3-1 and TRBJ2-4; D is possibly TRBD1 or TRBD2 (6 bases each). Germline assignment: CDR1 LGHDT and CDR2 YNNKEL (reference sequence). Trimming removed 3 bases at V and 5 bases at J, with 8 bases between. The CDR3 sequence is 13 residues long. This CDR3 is CASSQRGENIQYF. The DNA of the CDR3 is TGTGCCAGCAGCCAGAGGGGGGAAAACATTCAGTACTTC.

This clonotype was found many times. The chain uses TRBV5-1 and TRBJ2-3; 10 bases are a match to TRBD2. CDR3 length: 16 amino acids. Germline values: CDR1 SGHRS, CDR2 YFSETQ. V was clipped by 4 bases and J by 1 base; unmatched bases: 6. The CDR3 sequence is CASSLQGTSGTDTQYF. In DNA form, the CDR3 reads TGCGCCAGCAGCCTGCAAGGGACTAGCGGCACAGATACGCAGTATTTT.

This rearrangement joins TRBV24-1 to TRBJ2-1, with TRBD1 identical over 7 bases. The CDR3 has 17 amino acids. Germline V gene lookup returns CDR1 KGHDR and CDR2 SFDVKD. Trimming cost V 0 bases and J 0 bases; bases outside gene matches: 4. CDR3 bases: TGTGCCACCAGTGATTTGGAGGGACAGAGCTCCTACAATGAGCAGTTCTTC. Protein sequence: CATSDLEGQSSYNEQFF.

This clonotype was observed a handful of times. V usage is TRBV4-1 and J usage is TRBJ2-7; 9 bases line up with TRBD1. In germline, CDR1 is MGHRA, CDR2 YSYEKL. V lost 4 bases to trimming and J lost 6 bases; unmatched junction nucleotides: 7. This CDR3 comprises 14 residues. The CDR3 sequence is CASSLTGTGSEQYF. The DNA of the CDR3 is TGCGCCAGCAGCCTAACCGGGACAGGGAGCGAGCAGTACTTC.